This passage covers 2 T cell receptor beta chains from one sample sequenced in a study of blood T cell repertoires in COVID-19. Generated by immunoSEQ multiplex PCR, the TCRdb table keeps only in-frame clones and is missing some. The sample includes some 110,000 clones, about nine tenths seen only once; the top ten take 4% to 5.5%. The specimen sequenced was peripheral blood. These receptors were obtained from a man aged 40-55 years with acute or convalescent COVID-19.

This chain links TRBV9 with TRBJ1-4; a weak D match, TRBD1 (5 bases). CDR3 size: 17 residues. The germline CDR1 and CDR2 sequences are SGDLS and YYNGEE. The germline V and J ends were trimmed by 2 bases and 2 bases, with 16 bases remaining between them. The CDR3 here is CASSVGREAATNEKLFF. For the CDR3, the DNA is TGTGCCAGCAGCGTGGGGCGAGAGGCGGCTACTAATGAAAAACTGTTTTTT.

J is TRBJ1-5 and V is TRBV29-1, with 7 bases lining up with TRBD1. Germline-derived CDR1 and CDR2 are SQVTM and ANQGSEA. This CDR3 comprises 13 residues. The ends lost 4 bases at V and 7 bases at J; junction bases unmatched: 7. The DNA of the CDR3 is TGCAGCGTTGTTGACAGGGATGGCCAGCCCCAGCATTTT. Protein product: CSVVDRDGQPQHF. Based on the CDR3 plus reference TRBV29-1 and TRBJ1-5, the full variable domain is SAVISQKPSRDICQRGTSLTIQCQVDSQVTMMFWYRQQPGQSLTLIATANQGSEATYESGFVIDKFPISRPNLTFSTLTVSNMSPEDSSIYLCSVVDRDGQPQHFGDGTRLSIL.